This T cell receptor (beta chain) was identified during a study of Tregs in tolerant kidney transplant recipients. Germline-derived CDR1 and CDR2 are KGHSH and LQKENI. The V and J ends lost 3 bases and 2 bases respectively, with 14 bases between them. The CDR3 has 15 amino acids. Only in-frame clones appear in the TCRdb table, and some are missing; sequencing was by immunoSEQ multiplex PCR. The sample gives some 110,000 clones, 92% of which show up once; approximately 0.59% is in the top ten. The receptor's source is a human donor in good health. Sequencing was done on a sample of CD4+ T cells from blood. The rearrangement uses TRBV18 and TRBJ2-7; possibly TRBD2 for D (6 bases). The CDR3 region is CASSPRGTPTYEQYF. In DNA form, the CDR3 reads TGTGCCAGCTCACCCCGCGGGACTCCCACCTACGAGCAGTACTTC.